This paragraph reports one T cell receptor (beta chain). Antigen unknown. V lost 0 bases and J 8 bases, leaving 14 bases between the germline ends. The CDR3 is made up of 15 amino acids. Germline loops: CDR1 LNHNV, CDR2 YYDKDF (reference sequence). These data originate in a study of beta chain features in type 1 diabetes. The wider study: Sorted cell examination encompassed approximately 98,000,000 cells across all samples.

Whole-study results and caveats: Within each of all four CD4+ subsets, Type 1 diabetes patients had TCRB CDR3s that were moderately but significantly shorter. HLA influence on TCRB rearrangement stayed unresolved here. Type 1 diabetes patients had VDJ junctions that carried fewer insertions and more deletions. There was a possibility that cDNA sequencing over-represented cells with high TCR expression.

Reverse transcription of all isolated RNA meant that expressed TCRB transcripts were sequenced. Clones were read by immunoSEQ multiplex PCR, and TCRdb kept only the in-frame ones, dropping some. There are roughly 330,000 clones in the sample; roughly 13% occur only once, and about 0.015% lies in the top ten. This TCR was recovered from a woman under 30 with type 1 diabetes. Input material: naive CD4+ T cells from blood. The chain uses TRBV15 and TRBJ2-1; D is perhaps TRBD2 (5 bases). The CDR3 nucleotides are TGTGCCACCAGCAGAGACCGGGAAAGGAGGCATGAGCAGTTCTTC. Translated, it gives CATSRDRERRHEQFF.